This T cell receptor beta chain was obtained from a study of T cell responses to AZD1222 COVID-19 vaccine. Notes on the study in general: Only 6 or 7 people who got AZD1222 tested seropositive at baseline. A reported finding is that nearly half of spike-specific TCRs target unmutated variant regions.

A remark on this clone: Antigen specificity is unknown.

The assay was immunoSEQ multiplex PCR, and TCRdb's table has in-frame clones only and misses some. The sample has some 100,000 clones, more than 70% seen once. With 5 bases clipped from V and 9 bases from J, the junction kept 7 bases outside the gene matches. The CDR3 is made up of 13 amino acids. Germline lookup yields CDR1 MNHEY and CDR2 SVGAGI. The material sequenced was peripheral blood, taken 28 days after the second AZD1222 dose. The receptor was isolated from an adult who received the AZD1222 COVID-19 vaccine. The gene calls are TRBV6-5 and TRBJ2-1; TRBD1 matches at 7 bases. The CDR3, as DNA: TGTGCCAGCAGTAGCGAGACAGGGCTTGAGCAGTTCTTC. As protein: CASSSETGLEQFF.